This TCR beta chain was captured by sequencing in a study of cytomegalovirus exposure and HLA in healthy donors. The study, taken as a whole, reports: Altogether, 150 to 200 TCR beta chains were recorded as cytomegalovirus-associated. Later analysis identified several of the most significant clusters that appeared linked to common viral pathogens. Across all donors, roughly uniform sequencing depth was an assumption of the presence/absence analyses.

Points on this clone: No antigen is known for it.

Researchers ran the PCR with 60 Vbeta and 13 Jbeta primers. The data were produced by immunoSEQ multiplex PCR, yet TCRdb's version contains in-frame clones alone and is incomplete. In the table there are around 100,000 clones, 65% to 85% of which are singletons. The CDR3 extends over 16 amino acids. Germline-derived CDR1 and CDR2 are SGHVS and FQNEAQ. V trimming: 2 bases; J trimming: 5 bases; junction bases outside the gene matches: 4. The sequence was obtained from a middle-aged woman in good health and CMV-seronegative. The chain carries TRBV7-8 and TRBJ2-1, with 12 bases matching TRBD2. Input material: PBMCs. CDR3 sequence reads: CASSLRSSGRDNEQFF. CDR3 nucleotide sequence: TGTGCCAGCAGCTTACGGTCTAGCGGGAGGGACAATGAGCAGTTCTTC.